The 28 T cell receptor beta chains given below trace back to one sample, sequenced in a study of regulatory T cells in long-lasting Graves disease. Time point noted: newly diagnosed GD, antithyroid drugs for less than 3 months. Researchers made the TCR library from RNA that was extracted from PBMCs. Arm-PCR of CDR3 regions and iRepertoire HTBI primers were used to build TCR beta libraries. Using its own MiXCR run on the multiplex PCR reads, TCRdb lists one record per CDR3 protein. The sample has about 400,000 distinct CDR3 sequences; less than 20% are singletons. Sample: peripheral blood mononuclear cells (PBMCs), taken at new diagnosis, from a patient treated with antithyroid drugs. The receptors derive from a female donor with Graves disease.

This clonotype has at least ten counts. The gene calls are TRBV20-1 and TRBJ2-3; D call uncertain. The CDR3 loop spans 12 amino acids. Germline V CDR1 and CDR2: DFQATT, SNEGSKA (reference sequence). Between the trimmed V and J ends, which lost 3 bases and 4 bases, there was a span of 8 bases. CDR3 region: CSASRGADTQYF. Written as DNA, the CDR3 is TGCAGTGCTAGTCGTGGAGCAGATACGCAGTATTTT.

This clonotype showed up many times. The CDR3 DNA reads as TGTGCCAGCAGCTTAATTGCTCCGGGACTAAACACCGGGGAGCTGTTTTTT. It codes for CASSLIAPGLNTGELFF. The chain couples TRBV7-2 to TRBJ2-2, with 7 bases identical to TRBD2. Trimming took 2 bases from V and 2 from J; bases not matched to a gene: 8. CDR3 length: 17 amino acids. The germline V gene has CDR1 SGHTA and CDR2 FQGNSA.

V and J are TRBV4-3 and TRBJ1-2; D may be TRBD1 (5 bases). The germline V gene encodes CDR1 LGHNA and CDR2 YSLEER. This CDR3 spans 15 amino acids. Trimming pared 2 bases from V and 6 bases from J, leaving 16 bases between. CDR3 region: CASSQWDPWLDGYTF. Written as DNA, the CDR3 is TGCGCCAGCAGCCAATGGGACCCGTGGCTTGATGGCTACACCTTC.

The chain carries TRBV19 and TRBJ2-3, with TRBD1 matching over 9 bases. Trimming cost V 7 bases and J 4 bases; bases outside gene matches: 15. The CDR3 runs to 17 residues. Germline values: CDR1 LNHDA, CDR2 SQIVND (reference sequence). The CDR3 spells CASKLGVGTGSADTQYF. In DNA form, the CDR3 reads TGTGCCAGTAAACTCGGAGTGGGGACAGGGTCGGCAGATACGCAGTATTTT. Using reference TRBV19 and TRBJ2-3 for the parts outside the CDR3, the full variable domain is DGGITQSPKYLFRKEGQNVTLSCEQNLNHDAMYWYRQDPGQGLRLIYYSQIVNDFQKGDIAEGYSVSREKKESFPLTVTSAQKNPTAFYLCASKLGVGTGSADTQYFGPGTRLTVL.

This clonotype came up many times. The chain carries TRBV2 and TRBJ2-5; TRBD1 aligns across 7 bases. J lost 2 bases, V lost 4 bases, and 7 bases had no gene match. CDR3 length: 15 amino acids. Germline V gives CDR1 SNHLY, CDR2 FYNNEI. This chain's CDR3 is CASSARAGGQETQYF. The CDR3 DNA reads TGTGCCAGCAGTGCAAGGGCAGGGGGACAAGAGACCCAGTACTTC.

This clonotype turned up a few times. The chain carries TRBV9 and TRBJ1-2; D call uncertain. The ends were cut back, 0 bases at V and 0 bases at J, with 12 bases in the middle. Germline CDR1 reads SGDLS; CDR2 reads YYNGEE. This CDR3 is built from 16 residues. Here the CDR3 reads CASSVGAATSNYGYTF. The DNA of the CDR3 is TGTGCCAGCAGCGTAGGTGCGGCGACTTCTAACTATGGCTACACCTTC.

This clonotype was seen many times. The chain is built from TRBV14 and TRBJ1-1; no clear D gene. CDR1 and CDR2 (germline): SGHDN, FVKESK. The CDR3 has 13 residues. Trimming pared 5 bases from V and 3 bases from J, leaving 10 bases between. CDR3 nucleotides: TGTGCCAGCAGCTCTACAGCGTACACTGAAGCTTTCTTT. Its protein product is CASSSTAYTEAFF.

This clonotype came up a few times. The J gene is TRBJ1-5, the V gene TRBV6-2 or TRBV6-3; 7 bases map to TRBD1. This CDR3 has 14 residues. The trim removed 5 bases at V and 2 bases at J, leaving 3 bases unmatched. The germline CDR1 and CDR2 sequences are MNHEY and SVGEGT. CDR3 in DNA: TGTGCCAGCAGTGACAGGGTTGGCAATCAGCCCCAGCATTTT. Its protein is CASSDRVGNQPQHF.

With respect to this clonotype: One base separates it from a far larger clone, so it is likely a read error. This chain connects TRBV9 to TRBJ2-5, with D possibly matching TRBD2 (5 bases). This CDR3 contains 14 residues. Per the germline V gene, CDR1 is SGDLS and CDR2 is YYNGEE. CDR3 sequence: CASSQHGVAETRYF. The CDR3 DNA is TGTGCCAGCAGCCAACACGGGGTGGCGGAGACCCGGTACTTC.

This clonotype was recorded at least ten times. The V gene is TRBV20-1, the J gene TRBJ2-7, with D possibly being TRBD1 or TRBD2 (6 bases each). Germline-derived CDR1 and CDR2 are DFQATT and SNEGSKA (reference sequence). CDR3 length: 13 residues. The V end was cut by 8 bases, the J end by 1 base, with 15 bases between. The CDR3 is CSPRGGGSYEQYF. The CDR3 nucleotides read TGCAGTCCCAGAGGGGGAGGTTCCTACGAGCAGTACTTC.

This clonotype was observed many times. The chain uses TRBV27 and TRBJ1-5; 8 bases match TRBD1. Germline V gene sequence: CDR1 MNHEY, CDR2 SMNVEV (reference sequence). There are 15 residues in the CDR3. V dropped 1 base and J dropped 8; count of bases not matched to a gene: 7. CDR3 bases: TGTGCCAGCAGTTTATGGGGCACAGGGGGGGAGCCCCAGCATTTT. Translation gives CASSLWGTGGEPQHF.

There are a few counts of this clonotype. The chain recombines TRBV27 with TRBJ1-2, with 12 bases lining up with TRBD1. Trimming at V came to 5 bases and at J to 4 bases, leaving 8 bases not matched to a gene. CDR3 size: 16 residues. Germline values: CDR1 MNHEY, CDR2 SMNVEV (reference sequence). The CDR3 sequence is CASSLPGTGGTYGYTF. For the CDR3, the DNA is TGTGCCAGCAGTCTTCCCGGGACAGGGGGCACCTATGGCTACACCTTC.

The chain combines TRBV7-9 with TRBJ1-2; D is undetermined. V was pared by 5 bases and J by 8 bases, with 12 bases between. The CDR3 length is 12 residues. CDR1 SEHNR and CDR2 FQNEAQ come from the germline V gene (reference sequence). The CDR3, as DNA: TGTGCCAGCAGCCGTGGCCTGGTCGGCTACACCTTC. This gives the protein CASSRGLVGYTF.

This clonotype was detected many times. The chain employs TRBV5-5 and TRBJ1-2; possibly TRBD1 for D (6 bases). CDR3 length: 14 amino acids. Looked up from germline, CDR1 is SGHKS and CDR2 is YYEKEE (reference sequence). V shed 1 base and J shed 4 bases, with 11 bases lying between them. This CDR3 reads CASSLYRTAYGYTF. The CDR3 bases are TGTGCCAGCAGCTTGTATCGGACAGCCTATGGCTACACCTTC.

This clonotype was recorded many times. This chain links TRBV6-2 or TRBV6-3 with TRBJ2-3; 7 nucleotides line up with TRBD2. Germline assignment: CDR1 MNHEY and CDR2 SVGEGT. The CDR3 is made up of 15 amino acids. The J segment lost 2 bases and the V segment lost 4 bases, leaving 6 bases of the junction unmatched. The CDR3 DNA reads as TGTGCCAGCAGTTCGGCCAGCGGGACCACAGATACGCAGTATTTT. Its translation: CASSSASGTTDTQYF.

The chain is built from TRBV3-1 and TRBJ2-7, with 10 nucleotides matching TRBD2. The V gene end was trimmed by 0 bases and the J gene end by 5 bases; junction bases not matched to a gene: 7. CDR3 length: 16 residues. The germline gives CDR1 LGHDT, CDR2 YNNKEL (reference sequence). This CDR3 reads CASSQESSGSVDEQYF. CDR3 DNA sequence: TGTGCCAGCAGCCAAGAATCTAGCGGGAGTGTCGACGAGCAGTACTTC.

Many counts were recorded for this clonotype. The chain uses TRBV12-3 or TRBV12-4 and TRBJ1-5; no clear D gene. V gave up 5 bases and J gave up 3 bases, with 17 bases separating them. The CDR3 loop spans 16 amino acids. CDR3 in amino acids: CASSPRSWKSNQPQHF. In DNA form, the CDR3 reads TGTGCCAGCAGTCCCCGATCTTGGAAGTCCAATCAGCCCCAGCATTTT.

The CDR3 is CAWSSGLIPEAFF. CDR3 DNA sequence: TGTGCCTGGAGCTCGGGACTCATACCTGAAGCTTTCTTT. The chain uses TRBV30 and TRBJ1-1; TRBD1 is a possible D gene (5 bases). V was trimmed by 3 bases and J by 6 bases, leaving 14 bases between them. Per germline, CDR1 GTSNPN and CDR2 SVGIG (reference sequence). The CDR3 consists of 13 residues.

There are many counts of this clonotype. This chain uses TRBV20-1 with TRBJ1-2; no definite D call. This CDR3 region has 8 residues. Trimming pared 4 bases from V and 8 bases from J, leaving 2 bases between. The germline gives CDR1 DFQATT, CDR2 SNEGSKA (reference sequence). This chain's CDR3 is CSANGYTF. CDR3 coding DNA: TGCAGTGCTAACGGCTACACCTTC.

The chain recombines TRBV7-9 with TRBJ1-4; D gene uncertain. Germline V CDR1 and CDR2: SEHNR, FQNEAQ (reference sequence). The V and J ends lost 2 bases and 0 bases respectively, with 7 bases between them. The CDR3 is 15 amino acids. The CDR3 region is CASSLLSATNEKLFF. The CDR3 DNA reads TGTGCCAGCAGCTTACTCAGTGCAACTAATGAAAAACTGTTTTTT.

This clonotype has ten or more counts. The rearrangement joins TRBV7-9 to TRBJ2-7; 7 bases line up with TRBD2. The CDR3 is made up of 15 amino acids. The junction had 5 bases not matched to a gene; V was cut back by 2 bases and J by 1 base. CDR1 and CDR2 from the germline V gene are SEHNR and FQNEAQ (reference sequence). This CDR3 reads CASSLTRTRSYEQYF. In DNA form, the CDR3 reads TGTGCCAGCAGCTTAACGAGGACTAGGTCCTACGAGCAGTACTTC. Using reference TRBV7-9 and TRBJ2-7 for the parts outside the CDR3, the full variable domain is DTGVSQNPRHKITKRGQNVTFRCDPISEHNRLYWYRQTLGQGPEFLTYFQNEAQLEKSRLLSDRFSAERPKGSFSTLEIQRTEQGDSAMYLCASSLTRTRSYEQYFGPGTRLTVT.

The gene calls are TRBV19 and TRBJ1-5; unclear D gene. The V end was cut by 5 bases, the J end by 5 bases, with 13 bases between. The CDR3 runs 14 residues. Germline values: CDR1 LNHDA, CDR2 SQIVND (reference sequence). The CDR3 sequence: CASSPGRIYQPQHF. CDR3 nucleotide sequence: TGTGCCAGTAGTCCTGGACGGATTTATCAGCCCCAGCATTTT.

The table lists this clonotype with many counts. The rearrangement uses TRBV28 and TRBJ1-4, with 10 positions matching TRBD1. There are 15 residues in the CDR3. The germline gives CDR1 MDHEN, CDR2 SYDVKM. The V and J ends lost 4 bases and 7 bases, in that order; junction bases with no gene match: 6. This CDR3 reads CASSWGQGIREKLFF. For the CDR3, the DNA is TGTGCCAGCAGTTGGGGACAGGGGATTCGTGAAAAACTGTTTTTT.

This clonotype was recorded at least ten times. This chain uses TRBV3-1 with TRBJ1-2, with 11 bases that match TRBD1. From germline, CDR1 is LGHDT and CDR2 YNNKEL (reference sequence). The CDR3 covers 16 residues. The V gene end was trimmed by 3 bases and the J gene end by 3 bases; junction bases not matched to a gene: 6. CDR3 nucleotides: TGTGCCAGCAGCCAGGCCGGGACAGGGGGTGACTATGGCTACACCTTC. Encoded protein: CASSQAGTGGDYGYTF.

This clonotype turned up a few times. Given a much more abundant clone one base away, this may be a read error. The V gene is TRBV20-1, the J gene TRBJ1-1; the D is unclear. Germline values: CDR1 DFQATT, CDR2 SNEGSKA (reference sequence). The CDR3 length is 13 residues. Written as DNA, the CDR3 is TGCAGTGCCCCGGACGAAACGAACACTGAAACTTTCTTT. Amino acids: CSAPDETNTETFF.

Ten or more counts support this clonotype. This chain uses TRBV9 with TRBJ1-2; D is unresolved. Germline V gives CDR1 SGDLS, CDR2 YYNGEE. The CDR3 totals 13 residues. Trimming shortened V by 4 bases and J by 10 bases, and 17 bases separated the two germline ends. CDR3 protein: CASSPEGSVPYTF. Here the CDR3 DNA reads TGTGCCAGCAGCCCCGAGGGAAGCGTCCCCTACACCTTC.

This clonotype was seen many times. The rearrangement joins TRBV29-1 to TRBJ2-7, with D possibly being TRBD1 or TRBD2 (5 bases each). With 4 bases removed from V and 4 bases from J, the gap between germline ends came to 8 bases. Germline CDR1 reads SQVTM; CDR2 reads ANQGSEA. The CDR3 covers 11 residues. The CDR3 reads CSVAWGYEQYF. The CDR3 DNA sequence: TGCAGCGTTGCATGGGGGTACGAGCAGTACTTC.

This clonotype was counted ten times or more. The rearrangement uses TRBV20-1 and TRBJ2-1, with 13 bases identical to TRBD2. V gave up 1 base and J gave up 8 bases; unmatched junction bases: 14. Germline CDR1 is DFQATT and CDR2 is SNEGSKA (reference sequence). There are 18 residues in the CDR3. The CDR3 DNA reads TGCAGTGCTAGAGGGCGGGTTGTCGGGACTAGCGGGACGTATGAGCAGTTCTTC. As protein: CSARGRVVGTSGTYEQFF.